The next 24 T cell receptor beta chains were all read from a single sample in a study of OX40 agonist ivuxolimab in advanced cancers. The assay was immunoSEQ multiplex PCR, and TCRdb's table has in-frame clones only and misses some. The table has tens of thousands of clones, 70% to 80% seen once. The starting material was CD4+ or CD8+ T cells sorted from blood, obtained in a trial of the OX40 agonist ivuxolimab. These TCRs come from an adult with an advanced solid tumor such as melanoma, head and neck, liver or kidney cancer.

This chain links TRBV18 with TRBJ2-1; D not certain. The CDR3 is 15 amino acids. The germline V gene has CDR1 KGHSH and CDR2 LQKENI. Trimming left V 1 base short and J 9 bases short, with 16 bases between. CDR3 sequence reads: CASSPLFLGVSEQFF. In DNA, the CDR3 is TGTGCCAGCTCACCACTTTTTCTAGGCGTCAGTGAGCAGTTCTTC. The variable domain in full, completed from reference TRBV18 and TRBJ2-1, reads NAGVMQNPRHLVRRRGQEARLRCSPMKGHSHVYWYRQLPEEGLKFMVYLQKENIIDESGMPKERFSAEFPKEGPSILRIQQVVRGDSAAYFCASSPLFLGVSEQFFGPGTRLTVL.

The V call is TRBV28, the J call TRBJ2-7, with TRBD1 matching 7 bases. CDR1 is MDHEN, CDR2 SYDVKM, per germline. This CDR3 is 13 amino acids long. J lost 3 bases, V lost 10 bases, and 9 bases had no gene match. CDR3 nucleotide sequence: TGTGCCACCGAAACAGGGGCCAACTACGAGCAGTACTTC. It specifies CATETGANYEQYF.

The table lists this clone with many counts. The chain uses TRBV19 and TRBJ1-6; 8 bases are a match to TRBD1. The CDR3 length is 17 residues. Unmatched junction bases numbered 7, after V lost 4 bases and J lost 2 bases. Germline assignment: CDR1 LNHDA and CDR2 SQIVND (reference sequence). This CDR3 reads CASSKMTGVAYNSPLHF. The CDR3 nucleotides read TGTGCCAGTAGTAAAATGACAGGGGTGGCCTATAATTCACCCCTCCACTTT.

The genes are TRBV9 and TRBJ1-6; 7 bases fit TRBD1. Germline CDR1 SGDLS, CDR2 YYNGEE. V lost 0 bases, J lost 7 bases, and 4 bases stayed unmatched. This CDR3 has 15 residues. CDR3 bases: TGTGCCAGCAGCGTAGGGGGGACAGTAAATTCACCCCTCCACTTT. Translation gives CASSVGGTVNSPLHF.

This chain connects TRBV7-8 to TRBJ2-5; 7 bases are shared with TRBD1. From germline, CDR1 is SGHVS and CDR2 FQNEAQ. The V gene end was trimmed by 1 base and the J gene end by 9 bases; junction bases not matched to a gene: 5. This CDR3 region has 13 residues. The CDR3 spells CASSLGTGMSQYF. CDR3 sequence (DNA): TGTGCCAGCAGCTTAGGGACAGGTATGTCCCAGTACTTC.

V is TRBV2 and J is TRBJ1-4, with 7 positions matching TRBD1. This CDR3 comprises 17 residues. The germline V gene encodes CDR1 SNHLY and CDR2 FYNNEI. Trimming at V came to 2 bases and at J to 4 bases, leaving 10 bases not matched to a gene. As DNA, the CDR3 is TGTGCCAGCAGTGAAACGGGACAGATGCAAGATAATGAAAAACTGTTTTTT. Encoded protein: CASSETGQMQDNEKLFF.

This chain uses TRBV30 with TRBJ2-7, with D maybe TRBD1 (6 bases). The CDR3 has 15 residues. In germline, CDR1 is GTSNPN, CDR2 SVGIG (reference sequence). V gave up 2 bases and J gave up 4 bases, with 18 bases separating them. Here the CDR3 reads CAWSRTTDSRYEQYF. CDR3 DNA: TGTGCCTGGAGTAGAACAACGGACAGCCGGTACGAGCAGTACTTC.

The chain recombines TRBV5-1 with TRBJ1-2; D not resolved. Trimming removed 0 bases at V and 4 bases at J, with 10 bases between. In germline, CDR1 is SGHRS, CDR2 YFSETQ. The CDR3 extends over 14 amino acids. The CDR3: CASSLGIGGYGYTF. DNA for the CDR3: TGCGCCAGCAGCTTGGGGATCGGAGGCTATGGCTACACCTTC.

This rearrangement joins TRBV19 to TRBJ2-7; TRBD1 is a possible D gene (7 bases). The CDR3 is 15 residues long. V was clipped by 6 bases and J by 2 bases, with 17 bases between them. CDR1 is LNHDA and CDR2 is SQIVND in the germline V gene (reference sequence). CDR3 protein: CASRPIAGQPYEQYF. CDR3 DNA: TGTGCCAGTAGGCCTATTGCGGGACAGCCCTACGAGCAGTACTTC.

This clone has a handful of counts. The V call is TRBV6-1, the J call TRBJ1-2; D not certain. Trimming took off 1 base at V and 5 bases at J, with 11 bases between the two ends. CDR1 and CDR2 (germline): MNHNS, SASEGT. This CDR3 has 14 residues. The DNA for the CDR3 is TGTGCCAGCAGTGAAGATCGACAAGCTTATGGCTACACCTTC. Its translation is CASSEDRQAYGYTF.

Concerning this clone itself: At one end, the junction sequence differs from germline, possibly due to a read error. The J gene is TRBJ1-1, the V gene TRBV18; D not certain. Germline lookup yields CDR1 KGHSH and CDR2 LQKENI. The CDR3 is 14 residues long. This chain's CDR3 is CASSLQAPNTEAFF. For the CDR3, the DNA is TGTGCTAGCTCACTACAAGCCCCGAACACTGAAGCTTTCTTT.

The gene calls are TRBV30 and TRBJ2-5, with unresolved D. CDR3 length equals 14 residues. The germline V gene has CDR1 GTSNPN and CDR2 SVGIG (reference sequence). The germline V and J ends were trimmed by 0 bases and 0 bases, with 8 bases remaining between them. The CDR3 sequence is CAWSVSHHQETQYF. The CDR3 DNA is TGTGCCTGGAGTGTCTCACACCACCAAGAGACCCAGTACTTC.

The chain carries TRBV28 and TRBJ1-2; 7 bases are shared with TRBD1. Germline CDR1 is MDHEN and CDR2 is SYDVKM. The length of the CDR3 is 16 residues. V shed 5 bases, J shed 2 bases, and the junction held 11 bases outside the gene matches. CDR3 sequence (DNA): TGTGCCAGCAGTCCAAGCCACGCGACAGGGAACTATGGCTACACCTTC. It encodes CASSPSHATGNYGYTF.

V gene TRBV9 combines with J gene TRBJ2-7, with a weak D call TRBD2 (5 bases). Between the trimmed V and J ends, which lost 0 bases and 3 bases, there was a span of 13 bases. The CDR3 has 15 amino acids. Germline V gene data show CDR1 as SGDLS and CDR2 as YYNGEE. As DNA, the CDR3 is TGTGCCAGCAGCGTAGGACGGGGAGAGGTCTACGAGCAGTACTTC. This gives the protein CASSVGRGEVYEQYF.

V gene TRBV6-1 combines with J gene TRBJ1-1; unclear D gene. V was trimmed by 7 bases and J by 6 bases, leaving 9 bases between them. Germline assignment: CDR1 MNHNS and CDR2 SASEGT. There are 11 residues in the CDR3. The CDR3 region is CASTWTAEAFF. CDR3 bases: TGTGCCAGCACTTGGACCGCTGAAGCTTTCTTT.

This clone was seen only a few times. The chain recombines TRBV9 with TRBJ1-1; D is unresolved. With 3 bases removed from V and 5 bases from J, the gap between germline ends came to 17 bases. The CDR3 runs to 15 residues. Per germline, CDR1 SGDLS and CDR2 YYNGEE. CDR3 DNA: TGTGCCAGCAGCGGAGGCGGACTTCAAGGGACTGAAGCTTTCTTT. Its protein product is CASSGGGLQGTEAFF.

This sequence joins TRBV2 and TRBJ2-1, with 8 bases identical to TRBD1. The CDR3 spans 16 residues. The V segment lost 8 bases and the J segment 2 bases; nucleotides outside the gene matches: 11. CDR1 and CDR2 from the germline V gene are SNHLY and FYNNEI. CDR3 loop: CASGGPGTGPYNEQFF. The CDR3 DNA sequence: TGTGCCAGCGGTGGGCCCGGGACAGGACCCTACAATGAGCAGTTCTTC.

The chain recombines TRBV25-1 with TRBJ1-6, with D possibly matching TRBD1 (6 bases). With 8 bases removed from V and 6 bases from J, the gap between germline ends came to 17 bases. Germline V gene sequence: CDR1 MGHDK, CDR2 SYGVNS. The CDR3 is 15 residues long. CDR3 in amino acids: CASAQRGAGNSPLHF. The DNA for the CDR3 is TGTGCCAGCGCCCAAAGGGGGGCTGGTAATTCACCCCTCCACTTT.

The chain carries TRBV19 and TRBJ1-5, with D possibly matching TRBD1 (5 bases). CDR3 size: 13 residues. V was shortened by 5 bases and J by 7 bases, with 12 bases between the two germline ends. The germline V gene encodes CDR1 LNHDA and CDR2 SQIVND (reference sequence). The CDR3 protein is CASSSGPTQPQHF. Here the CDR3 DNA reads TGTGCCAGTAGTTCGGGACCTACGCAGCCCCAGCATTTT.

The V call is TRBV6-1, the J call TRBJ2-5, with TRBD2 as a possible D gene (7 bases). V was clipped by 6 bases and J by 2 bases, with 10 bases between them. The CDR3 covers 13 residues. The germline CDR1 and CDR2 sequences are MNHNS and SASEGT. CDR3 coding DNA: TGTGCCAGCAGCAGCGGGACACAAGAGACCCAGTACTTC. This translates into CASSSGTQETQYF.

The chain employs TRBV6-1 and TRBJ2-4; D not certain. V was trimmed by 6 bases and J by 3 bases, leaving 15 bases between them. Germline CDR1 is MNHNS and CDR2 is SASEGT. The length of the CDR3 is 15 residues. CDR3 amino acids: CASRSTDIDKNIQYF. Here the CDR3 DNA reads TGTGCCAGCAGGAGCACAGACATTGACAAAAACATTCAGTACTTC.

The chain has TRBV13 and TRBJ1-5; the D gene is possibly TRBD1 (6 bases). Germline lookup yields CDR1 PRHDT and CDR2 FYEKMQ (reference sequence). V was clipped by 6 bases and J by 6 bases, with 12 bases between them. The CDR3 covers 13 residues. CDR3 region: CASSGGGRQPQHF. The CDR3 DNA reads TGTGCCAGCAGTGGGGGCGGGCGTCAGCCCCAGCATTTT.

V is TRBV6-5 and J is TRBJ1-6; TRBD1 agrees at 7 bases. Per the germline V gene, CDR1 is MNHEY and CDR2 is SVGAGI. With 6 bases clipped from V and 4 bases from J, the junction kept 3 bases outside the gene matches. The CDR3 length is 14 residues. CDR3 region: CASSQTGYNSPLHF. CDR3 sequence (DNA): TGTGCCAGCAGCCAGACAGGGTATAATTCACCCCTCCACTTT.

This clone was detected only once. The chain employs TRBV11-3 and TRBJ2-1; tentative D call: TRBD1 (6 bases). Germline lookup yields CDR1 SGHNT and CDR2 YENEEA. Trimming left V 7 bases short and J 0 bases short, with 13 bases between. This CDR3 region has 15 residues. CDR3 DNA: TGTGCCAGCAACCCCGGCAGGGGCTCCTACAATGAGCAGTTCTTC. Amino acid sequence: CASNPGRGSYNEQFF.